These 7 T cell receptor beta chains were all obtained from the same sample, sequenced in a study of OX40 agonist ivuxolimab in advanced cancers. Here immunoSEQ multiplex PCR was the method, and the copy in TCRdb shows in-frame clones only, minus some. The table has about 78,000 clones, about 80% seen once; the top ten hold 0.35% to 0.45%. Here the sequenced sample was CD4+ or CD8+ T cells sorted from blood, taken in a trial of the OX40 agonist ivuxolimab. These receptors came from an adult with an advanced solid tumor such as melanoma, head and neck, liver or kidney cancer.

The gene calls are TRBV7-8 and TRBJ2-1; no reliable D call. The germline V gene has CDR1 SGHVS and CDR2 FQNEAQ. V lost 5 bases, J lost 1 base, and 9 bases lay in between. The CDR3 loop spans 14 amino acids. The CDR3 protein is CASSPGRSYNEQFF. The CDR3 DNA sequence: TGTGCCAGCAGCCCCGGACGGTCCTACAATGAGCAGTTCTTC.

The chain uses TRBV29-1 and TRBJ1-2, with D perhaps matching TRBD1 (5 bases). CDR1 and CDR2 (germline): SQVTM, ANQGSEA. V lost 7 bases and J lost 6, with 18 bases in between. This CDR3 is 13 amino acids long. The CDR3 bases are TGCAGCGACTCACAAGGGTGGGGACATGGCTACACCTTC. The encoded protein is CSDSQGWGHGYTF.

The CDR3 sequence: CASSLRRDTEAFF. The CDR3 DNA reads as TGTGCCAGCAGTCTTAGGAGGGACACTGAAGCTTTCTTT. The rearrangement uses TRBV7-8 and TRBJ1-1, with no clear D. This CDR3 has 13 amino acids. Germline values: CDR1 SGHVS, CDR2 FQNEAQ. V dropped 6 bases and J dropped 3 bases, with 11 bases sitting between them.

This chain's CDR3 is CSVGTYEQYF. CDR3 coding DNA: TGCAGCGTTGGAACCTACGAGCAGTACTTC. The chain uses TRBV29-1 and TRBJ2-7; D is unclear. With 4 bases removed from V and 2 bases from J, the gap between germline ends came to 3 bases. Germline V gene data show CDR1 as SQVTM and CDR2 as ANQGSEA. CDR3 length: 10 amino acids.

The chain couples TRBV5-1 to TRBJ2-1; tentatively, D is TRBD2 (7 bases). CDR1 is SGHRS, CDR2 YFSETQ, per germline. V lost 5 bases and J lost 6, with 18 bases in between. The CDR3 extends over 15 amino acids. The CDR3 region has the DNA TGCGCCAGCAGTATGGGGGGGGCTCCCAGCAATGAGCAGTTCTTC. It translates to CASSMGGAPSNEQFF.

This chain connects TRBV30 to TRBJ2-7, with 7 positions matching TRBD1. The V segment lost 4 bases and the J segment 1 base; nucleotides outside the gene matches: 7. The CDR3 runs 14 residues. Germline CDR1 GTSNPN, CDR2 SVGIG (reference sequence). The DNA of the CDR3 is TGTGCCTGGAACTCTGTGACAGGGTCCTACGAGCAGTACTTC. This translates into CAWNSVTGSYEQYF.

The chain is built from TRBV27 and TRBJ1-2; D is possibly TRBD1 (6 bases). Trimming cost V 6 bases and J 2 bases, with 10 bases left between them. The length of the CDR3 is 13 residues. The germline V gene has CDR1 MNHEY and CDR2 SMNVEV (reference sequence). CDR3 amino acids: CASSPTGNYGYTF. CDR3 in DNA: TGTGCCAGCAGCCCTACAGGGAACTATGGCTACACCTTC.